This TCR beta chain was captured by sequencing in a study of T cell changes during pregnancy in multiple sclerosis. J was trimmed by 4 bases and V by 2 bases; bases with no gene match: 7. This CDR3 comprises 17 residues. In germline, CDR1 is SNHLY, CDR2 FYNNEI. Generated by immunoSEQ multiplex PCR, the TCRdb table keeps only in-frame clones and is missing some. Of about 120,000 clones in the sample, approximately 93% were seen once. The clonotype was recovered from a female donor with multiple sclerosis, enrolled in a pregnancy study. The specimen comprised peripheral blood, sampled before pregnancy. This chain connects TRBV2 to TRBJ2-2; 10 bases align to TRBD1. The CDR3: CASSELRQGAGTGELFF. DNA for the CDR3: TGTGCCAGCAGTGAATTAAGACAGGGGGCCGGCACCGGGGAGCTGTTTTTT. Together with reference TRBV2 and TRBJ2-2, the CDR3 gives the full variable domain: EPEVTQTPSHQVTQMGQEVILRCVPISNHLYFYWYRQILGQKVEFLVSFYNNEISEKSEIFDDQFSVERPDGSNFTLKIRSTKLEDSAMYFCASSELRQGAGTGELFFGEGSRLTVL.